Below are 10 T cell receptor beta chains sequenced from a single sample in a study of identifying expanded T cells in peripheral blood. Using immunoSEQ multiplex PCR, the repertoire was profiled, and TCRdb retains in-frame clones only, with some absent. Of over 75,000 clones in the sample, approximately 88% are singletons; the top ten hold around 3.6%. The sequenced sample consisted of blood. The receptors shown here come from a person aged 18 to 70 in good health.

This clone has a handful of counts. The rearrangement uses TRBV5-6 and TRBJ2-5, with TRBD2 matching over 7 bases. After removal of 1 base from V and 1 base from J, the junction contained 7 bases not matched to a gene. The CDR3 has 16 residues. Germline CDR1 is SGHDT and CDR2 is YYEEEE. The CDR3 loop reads CASSLWSSGIQETQYF. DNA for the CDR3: TGTGCCAGCAGCTTGTGGTCTAGCGGAATCCAAGAGACCCAGTACTTC. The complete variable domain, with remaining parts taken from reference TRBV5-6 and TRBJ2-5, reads DAGVTQSPTHLIKTRGQQVTLRCSPKSGHDTVSWYQQALGQGPQFIFQYYEEEERQRGNFPDRFSGHQFPNYSSELNVNALLLGDSALYLCASSLWSSGIQETQYFGPGTRLLVL.

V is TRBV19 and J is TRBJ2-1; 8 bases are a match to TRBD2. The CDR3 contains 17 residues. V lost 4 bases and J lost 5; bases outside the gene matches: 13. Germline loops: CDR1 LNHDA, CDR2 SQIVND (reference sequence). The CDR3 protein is CASSSLSTSGKDNEQFF. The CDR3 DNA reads TGTGCCAGTAGTAGCTTAAGTACTAGCGGCAAGGACAATGAGCAGTTCTTC.

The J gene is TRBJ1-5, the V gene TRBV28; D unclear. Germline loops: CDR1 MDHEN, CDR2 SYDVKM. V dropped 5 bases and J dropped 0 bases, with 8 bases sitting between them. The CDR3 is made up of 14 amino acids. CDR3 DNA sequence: TGTGCCAGCAGTCTGAAGGTTAGCAATCAGCCCCAGCATTTT. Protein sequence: CASSLKVSNQPQHF.

CDR3 loop: CASRDHNLRVITGELFF. The DNA for the CDR3 is TGTGCCTCCCGGGACCATAATCTACGGGTGATCACCGGGGAGCTGTTTTTT. The chain employs TRBV10-3 and TRBJ2-2; D is possibly TRBD1 or TRBD2 (5 bases each). Between the trimmed V and J ends, which lost 11 bases and 4 bases, there was a span of 26 bases. The germline gives CDR1 ENHRY, CDR2 SYGVKD. The CDR3 has 17 amino acids.

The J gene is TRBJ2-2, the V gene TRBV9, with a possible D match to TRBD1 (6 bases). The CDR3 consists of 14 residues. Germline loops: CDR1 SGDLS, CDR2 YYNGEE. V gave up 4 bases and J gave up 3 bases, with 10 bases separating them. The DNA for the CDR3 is TGTGCCAGCAGCTCAAGACAGGACACCGGGGAGCTGTTTTTT. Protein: CASSSRQDTGELFF.

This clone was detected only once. The CDR3 DNA follows: TGTGCCAGCAGCTCGGACACGGGGGAGCAGTACTTC. Protein sequence: CASSSDTGEQYF. The J gene is TRBJ2-5, the V gene TRBV7-6; tentative D call: TRBD2 (6 bases). V was pared by 4 bases and J by 11 bases, with 14 bases between. Germline-derived CDR1 and CDR2 are SGHVS and FNYEAQ. The CDR3 spans 12 residues.

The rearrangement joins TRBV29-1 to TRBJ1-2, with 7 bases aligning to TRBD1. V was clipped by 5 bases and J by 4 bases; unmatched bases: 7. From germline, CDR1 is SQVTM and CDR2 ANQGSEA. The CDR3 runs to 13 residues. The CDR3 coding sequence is TGCAGCGTTAAGGGAGGGGGCCTCTATGGCTACACCTTC. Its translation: CSVKGGGLYGYTF.

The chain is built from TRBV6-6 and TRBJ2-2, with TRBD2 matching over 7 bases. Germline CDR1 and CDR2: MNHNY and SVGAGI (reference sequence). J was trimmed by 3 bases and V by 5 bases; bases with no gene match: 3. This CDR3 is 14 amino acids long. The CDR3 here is CASSASGDTGELFF. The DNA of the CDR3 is TGTGCCAGCAGTGCTAGCGGAGACACCGGGGAGCTGTTTTTT.

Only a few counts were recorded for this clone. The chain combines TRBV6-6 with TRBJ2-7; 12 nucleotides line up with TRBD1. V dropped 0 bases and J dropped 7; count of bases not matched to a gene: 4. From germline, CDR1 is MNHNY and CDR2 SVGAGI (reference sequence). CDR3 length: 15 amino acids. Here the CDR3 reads CASSYSRDRGREQYF. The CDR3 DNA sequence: TGTGCCAGCAGTTACTCGAGGGACAGGGGGCGAGAGCAGTACTTC.

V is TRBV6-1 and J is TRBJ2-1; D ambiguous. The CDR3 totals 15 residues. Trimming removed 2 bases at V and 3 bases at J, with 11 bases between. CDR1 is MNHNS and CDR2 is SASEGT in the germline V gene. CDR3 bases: TGTGCCAGCAGTGAATCTGTCCTCTACTACAATGAGCAGTTCTTC. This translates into CASSESVLYYNEQFF.